A single sample is the source of the 7 T cell receptor beta chains below, sequenced in a study of vaccination effects on CD4 cells after COVID-19. Sequencing was performed with immunoSEQ multiplex PCR; in TCRdb, only in-frame clones are kept and a portion is missing. The sample holds around 30,000 clones, about 63% seen once. Antigen-specific CD4+ T cells were expanded (with viral peptide pools) by the ViraFEST assay ahead of sequencing. Investigators separated out CD4+ T cells once 9 to 11 days of culture had passed. Their cognate antigens are unknown. This specimen consisted of CD4+ T cells from PBMCs cultured with HCoV-229E spike peptides, obtained before COVID-19 vaccination. The receptor set was obtained from a human donor who received a COVID-19 vaccine.

V and J are TRBV4-1 and TRBJ1-4; 7 positions agree with TRBD1. CDR3 size: 14 residues. V trimming: 4 bases; J trimming: 5 bases; junction bases outside the gene matches: 4. The V gene's germline CDR1 is MGHRA and CDR2 YSYEKL. The CDR3 region is CASSPTGLNEKLFF. CDR3 nucleotide sequence: TGCGCCAGCAGCCCGACAGGGCTGAATGAAAAACTGTTTTTT.

This rearrangement joins TRBV7-2 to TRBJ2-1; the match to TRBD2 covers 9 bases. Per the germline V gene, CDR1 is SGHTA and CDR2 is FQGNSA. With 5 bases clipped from V and 9 bases from J, the junction kept 8 bases outside the gene matches. This CDR3 has 14 amino acids. CDR3 in amino acids: CASSPDRGRGEQFF. As DNA, the CDR3 is TGTGCCAGCAGCCCAGACCGCGGGAGGGGTGAGCAGTTCTTC.

The V call is TRBV9, the J call TRBJ2-5; 16 positions match TRBD2. The CDR3 sequence is 18 residues long. V was pared by 3 bases and J by 4 bases, with 9 bases of the junction left unmatched. Germline lookup yields CDR1 SGDLS and CDR2 YYNGEE. DNA of the CDR3: TGTGCCAGCAGCGCCGGGACTAGCGGGGGGGCGTCTTTAGAGACCCAGTACTTC. Its translation is CASSAGTSGGASLETQYF.

This clone turned up a few times. J is TRBJ1-1 and V is TRBV19; the D is unclear. Between the trimmed V and J ends, which lost 3 bases and 1 base, there was a span of 18 bases. The germline V gene has CDR1 LNHDA and CDR2 SQIVND (reference sequence). This CDR3 has 17 amino acids. This CDR3 is CASSMGRSVNWNTEAFF. The CDR3 bases are TGTGCCAGTAGTATGGGTCGATCCGTAAACTGGAACACTGAAGCTTTCTTT.

In its sample, this clone was seen a few times. This rearrangement joins TRBV2 to TRBJ2-1; unclear D gene. The CDR3 runs 11 residues. Germline lookup yields CDR1 SNHLY and CDR2 FYNNEI. Trimming cost V 4 bases and J 4 bases, with 2 bases left between them. CDR3 in amino acids: CASSGYNEQFF. The CDR3 DNA follows: TGTGCCAGCAGTGGGTACAATGAGCAGTTCTTC.

The V call is TRBV2, the J call TRBJ2-5; 7 bases are shared with TRBD1. The germline gives CDR1 SNHLY, CDR2 FYNNEI. The junction had 9 bases not matched to a gene; V was cut back by 6 bases and J by 5 bases. This CDR3 contains 14 residues. Here the CDR3 DNA reads TGTGCCAGCAGAACTGCGCAGGGGGTGGAGACCCAGTACTTC. Encoded protein: CASRTAQGVETQYF.

The chain recombines TRBV4-3 with TRBJ1-2, with 11 positions matching TRBD1. J was trimmed by 8 bases and V by 0 bases; bases with no gene match: 8. Germline-derived CDR1 and CDR2 are LGHNA and YSLEER. The CDR3 covers 16 residues. CDR3 region: CASSQERTGGLGGYTF. CDR3 nucleotides: TGCGCCAGCAGCCAAGAAAGGACAGGGGGCCTGGGGGGCTACACCTTC.